The clone carrying this T cell receptor beta chain was seen at least ten times. Its antigen is as yet unknown. Deletions cut 6 bases from V and 1 base from J, with 15 bases between. Germline-derived CDR1 and CDR2 are SGHTA and FQGNSA. The length of the CDR3 is 15 residues. This specimen comes from a study of T-cell memory formation after mild COVID-19. Notes on the study in general: Mostly located in CM and EM were contracting CD4+ clones, with contracting CD8+ clones located in EMRA.

Using its own MiXCR run on the 5' RACE reads, TCRdb lists one record per CDR3 protein. Of more than 200,000 distinct CDR3 sequences listed, roughly 17% are singletons. The clonotype was recovered from a man between 18 and 29 years old who had mild COVID-19 (a few samples of this study predate the infection). Cell type and time point are not known. The rearrangement links TRBV7-2 to TRBJ2-5, with a tentative D call TRBD1 (6 bases). The sequencing sample was made of PBMCs or a T cell subset sorted from them (not recorded which). CDR3 sequence (DNA): TGTGCCAGCAGGTCATTATCAGGGGTCCAAGAGACCCAGTACTTC. Translating gives CASRSLSGVQETQYF.